This entry lists 2 T cell receptor beta chains sequenced from one sample in a study of T cell responses to AZD1222 COVID-19 vaccine. Here immunoSEQ multiplex PCR was the method, and the copy in TCRdb shows in-frame clones only, minus some. Here the sample spans 120,000 to 150,000 clones, just over 90% being singletons. Sequences were derived from peripheral blood, sampled on day 0 of AZD1222 vaccination. The receptors were gathered from an adult in good health.

The V and J genes are TRBV6-6 and TRBJ1-2; TRBD1 aligns across 8 bases. The V gene end was trimmed by 7 bases and the J gene end by 6 bases; junction bases not matched to a gene: 7. In germline, CDR1 is MNHNY, CDR2 SVGAGI (reference sequence). The CDR3 totals 13 residues. The CDR3 DNA reads as TGTGCCAGCACCCAGGGGGCAGGGAATGGCTACACCTTC. This translates into CASTQGAGNGYTF.

V gene TRBV27 combines with J gene TRBJ1-1; D is uncertain. The CDR3 contains 14 residues. The germline CDR1 and CDR2 sequences are MNHEY and SMNVEV (reference sequence). Trimming left V 8 bases short and J 4 bases short, with 17 bases between. As DNA, the CDR3 is TGTGCCAGCCATGGGAAGGTTTCGAGCACTGAAGCTTTCTTT. This encodes CASHGKVSSTEAFF.